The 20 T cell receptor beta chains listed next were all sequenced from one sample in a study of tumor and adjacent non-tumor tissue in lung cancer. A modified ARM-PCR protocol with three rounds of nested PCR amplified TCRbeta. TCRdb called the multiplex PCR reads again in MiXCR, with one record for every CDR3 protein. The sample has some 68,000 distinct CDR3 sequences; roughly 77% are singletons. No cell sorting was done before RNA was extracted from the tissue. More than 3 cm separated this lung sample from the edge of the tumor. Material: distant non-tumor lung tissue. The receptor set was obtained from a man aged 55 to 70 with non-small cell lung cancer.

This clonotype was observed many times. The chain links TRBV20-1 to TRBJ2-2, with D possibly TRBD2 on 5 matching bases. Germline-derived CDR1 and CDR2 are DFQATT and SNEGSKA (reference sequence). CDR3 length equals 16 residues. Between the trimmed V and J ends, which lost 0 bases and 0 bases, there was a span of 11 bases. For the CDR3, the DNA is TGCAGTGCTAGAGATTGGGGAGCAGCGAACACCGGGGAGCTGTTTTTT. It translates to CSARDWGAANTGELFF.

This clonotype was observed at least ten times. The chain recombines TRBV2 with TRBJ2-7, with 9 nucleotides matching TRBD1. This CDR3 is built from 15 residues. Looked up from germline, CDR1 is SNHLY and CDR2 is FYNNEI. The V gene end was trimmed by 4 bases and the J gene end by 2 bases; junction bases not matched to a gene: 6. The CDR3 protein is CASSVPTGGTYEQYF. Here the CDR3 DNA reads TGTGCCAGCAGTGTTCCGACAGGGGGGACCTACGAGCAGTACTTC.

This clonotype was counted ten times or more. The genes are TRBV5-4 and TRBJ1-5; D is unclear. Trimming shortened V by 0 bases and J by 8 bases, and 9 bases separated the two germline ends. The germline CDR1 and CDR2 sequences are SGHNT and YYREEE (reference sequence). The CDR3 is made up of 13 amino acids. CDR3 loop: CASSLGGNEPQHF. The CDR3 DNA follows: TGTGCCAGCAGCTTGGGTGGGAACGAGCCCCAGCATTTT.

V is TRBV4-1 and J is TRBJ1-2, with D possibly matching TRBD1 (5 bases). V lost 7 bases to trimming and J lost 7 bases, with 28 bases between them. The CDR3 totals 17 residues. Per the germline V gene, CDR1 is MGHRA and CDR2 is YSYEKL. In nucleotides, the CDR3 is TGCGCCAGCAAGTCCTCATCCGGGGGAGGGATGGACTGTGGCTACACCTTC. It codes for CASKSSSGGGMDCGYTF.

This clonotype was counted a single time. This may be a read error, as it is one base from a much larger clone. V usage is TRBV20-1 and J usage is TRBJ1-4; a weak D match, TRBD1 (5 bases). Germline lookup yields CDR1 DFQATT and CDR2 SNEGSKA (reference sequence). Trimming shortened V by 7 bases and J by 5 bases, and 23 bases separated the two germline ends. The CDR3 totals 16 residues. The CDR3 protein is CSVSMGEGQANEKLFF. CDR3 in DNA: TGCAGTGTCTCGATGGGTGAAGGACAAGCAAATGAAAAACTGTTTTTT.

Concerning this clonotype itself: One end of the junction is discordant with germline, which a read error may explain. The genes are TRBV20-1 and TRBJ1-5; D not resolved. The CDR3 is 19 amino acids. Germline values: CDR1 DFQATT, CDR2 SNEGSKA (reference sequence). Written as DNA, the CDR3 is TGCAGTGCTGAGGGCGCCGGAACACTGAGCAGGTATAGCAATCAGCCCCAACATTTT. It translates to CSAEGAGTLSRYSNQPQHF.

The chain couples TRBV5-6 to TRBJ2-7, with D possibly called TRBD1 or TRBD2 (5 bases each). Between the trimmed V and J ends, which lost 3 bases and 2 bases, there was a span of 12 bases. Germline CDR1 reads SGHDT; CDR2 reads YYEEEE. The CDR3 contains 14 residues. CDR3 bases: TGTGCCAGCAGCTCGGAGCAGGGAGCCTACGAGCAGTACTTC. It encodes CASSSEQGAYEQYF.

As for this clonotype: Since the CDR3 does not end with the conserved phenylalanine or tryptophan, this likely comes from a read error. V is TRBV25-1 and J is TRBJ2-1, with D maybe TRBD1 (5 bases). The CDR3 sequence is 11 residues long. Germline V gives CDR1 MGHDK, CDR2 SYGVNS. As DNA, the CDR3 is TGTGACAGCAGTAAAGGGGTGGAGCAGTTCCTC. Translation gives CDSSKGVEQFL.

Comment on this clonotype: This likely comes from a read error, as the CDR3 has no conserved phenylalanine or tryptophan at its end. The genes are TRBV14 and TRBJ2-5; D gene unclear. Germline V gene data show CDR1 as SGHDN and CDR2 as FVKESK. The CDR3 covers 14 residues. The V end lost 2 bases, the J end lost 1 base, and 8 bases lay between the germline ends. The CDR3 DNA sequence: TGTGCCAGCAGCCAACGGTACCTCCAAGAGACCCAGTACATC. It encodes CASSQRYLQETQYI.

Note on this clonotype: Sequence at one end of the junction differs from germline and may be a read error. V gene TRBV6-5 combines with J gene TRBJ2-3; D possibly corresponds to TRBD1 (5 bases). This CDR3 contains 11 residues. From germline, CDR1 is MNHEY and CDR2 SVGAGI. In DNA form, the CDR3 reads TGTGCCAGCAATGGGGCAGATAGGCAGTATTTT. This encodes CASNGADRQYF.

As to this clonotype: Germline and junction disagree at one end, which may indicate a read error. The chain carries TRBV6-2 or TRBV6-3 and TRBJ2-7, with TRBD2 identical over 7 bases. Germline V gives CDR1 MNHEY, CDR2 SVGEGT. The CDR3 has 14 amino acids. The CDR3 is CAGRPSGETYEQYF. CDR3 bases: TGTGCCGGCAGACCCAGCGGGGAAACCTACGAGCAATACTTC.

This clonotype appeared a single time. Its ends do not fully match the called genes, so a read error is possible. CDR3 residues: CSAPGGGETQYF. CDR3 sequence (DNA): TGCAGCGCCCCTGGAGGGGGGGAGACCCAGTACTTT. J is TRBJ2-5 and V is TRBV29-1; weak D call: TRBD2 (7 bases). The CDR3 extends over 12 amino acids. Germline V lookup: CDR1 SQVTM, CDR2 ANQGSEA.

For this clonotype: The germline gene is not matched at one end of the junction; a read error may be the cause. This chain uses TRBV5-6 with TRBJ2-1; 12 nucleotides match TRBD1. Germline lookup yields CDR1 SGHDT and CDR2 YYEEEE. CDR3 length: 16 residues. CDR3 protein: CASSFEGQGARNEQFF. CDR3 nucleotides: TGTGCCAGCAGCTTTGAGGGACAGGGGGCCAGGAATGAACAGTTCTTC.

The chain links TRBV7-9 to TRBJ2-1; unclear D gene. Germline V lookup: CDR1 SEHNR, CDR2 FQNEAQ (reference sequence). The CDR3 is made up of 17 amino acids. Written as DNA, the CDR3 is TGTGTGAGCAGCCCTGAGCCGGACCTTCATACCTACAATGAGCAGTTCTTC. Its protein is CVSSPEPDLHTYNEQFF.

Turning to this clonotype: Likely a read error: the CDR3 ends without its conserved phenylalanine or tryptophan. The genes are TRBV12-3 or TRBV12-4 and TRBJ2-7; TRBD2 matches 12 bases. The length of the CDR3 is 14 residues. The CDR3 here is CASGLLAGGGEQYS. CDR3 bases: TGTGCCAGCGGTTTACTAGCGGGAGGAGGCGAGCAGTACTCC.

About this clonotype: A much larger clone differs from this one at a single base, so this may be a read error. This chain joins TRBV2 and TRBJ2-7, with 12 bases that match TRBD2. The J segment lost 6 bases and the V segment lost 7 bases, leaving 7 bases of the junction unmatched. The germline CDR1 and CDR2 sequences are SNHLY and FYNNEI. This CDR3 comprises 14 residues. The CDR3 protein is CASTPGLAGGEQYF. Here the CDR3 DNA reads TGTGCCAGCACCCCGGGACTAGCGGGTGGCGAGCAGTACTTC.

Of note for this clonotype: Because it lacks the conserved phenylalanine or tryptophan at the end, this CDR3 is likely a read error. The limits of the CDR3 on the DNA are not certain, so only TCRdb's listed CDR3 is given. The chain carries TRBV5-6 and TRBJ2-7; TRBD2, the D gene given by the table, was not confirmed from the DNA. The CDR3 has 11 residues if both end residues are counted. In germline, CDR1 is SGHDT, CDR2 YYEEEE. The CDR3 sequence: CANSFGQGLDY.

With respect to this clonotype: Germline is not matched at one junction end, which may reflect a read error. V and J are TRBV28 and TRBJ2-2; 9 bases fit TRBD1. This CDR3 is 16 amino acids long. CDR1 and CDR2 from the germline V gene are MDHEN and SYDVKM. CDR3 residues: CASNDPGQGLAGELFF. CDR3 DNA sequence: TGTGCCAGCAATGATCCGGGACAGGGATTAGCCGGGGAACTGTTTTTT.

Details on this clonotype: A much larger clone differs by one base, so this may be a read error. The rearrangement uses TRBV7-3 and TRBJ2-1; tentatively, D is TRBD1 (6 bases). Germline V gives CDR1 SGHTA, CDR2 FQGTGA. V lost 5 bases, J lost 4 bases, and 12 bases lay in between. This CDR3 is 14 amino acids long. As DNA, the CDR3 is TGTGCCAGCAGCCCAGGGGAGAGTTACAATGAGCAGTTCTTC. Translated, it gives CASSPGESYNEQFF.

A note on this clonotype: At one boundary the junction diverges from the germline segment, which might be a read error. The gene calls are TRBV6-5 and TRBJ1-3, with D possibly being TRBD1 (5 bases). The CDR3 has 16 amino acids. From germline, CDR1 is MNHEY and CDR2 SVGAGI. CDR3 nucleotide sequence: TGTGCCAACAGTTACTCTCGGGGGTCCTCTGGAAACACCATATACTTT. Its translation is CANSYSRGSSGNTIYF.